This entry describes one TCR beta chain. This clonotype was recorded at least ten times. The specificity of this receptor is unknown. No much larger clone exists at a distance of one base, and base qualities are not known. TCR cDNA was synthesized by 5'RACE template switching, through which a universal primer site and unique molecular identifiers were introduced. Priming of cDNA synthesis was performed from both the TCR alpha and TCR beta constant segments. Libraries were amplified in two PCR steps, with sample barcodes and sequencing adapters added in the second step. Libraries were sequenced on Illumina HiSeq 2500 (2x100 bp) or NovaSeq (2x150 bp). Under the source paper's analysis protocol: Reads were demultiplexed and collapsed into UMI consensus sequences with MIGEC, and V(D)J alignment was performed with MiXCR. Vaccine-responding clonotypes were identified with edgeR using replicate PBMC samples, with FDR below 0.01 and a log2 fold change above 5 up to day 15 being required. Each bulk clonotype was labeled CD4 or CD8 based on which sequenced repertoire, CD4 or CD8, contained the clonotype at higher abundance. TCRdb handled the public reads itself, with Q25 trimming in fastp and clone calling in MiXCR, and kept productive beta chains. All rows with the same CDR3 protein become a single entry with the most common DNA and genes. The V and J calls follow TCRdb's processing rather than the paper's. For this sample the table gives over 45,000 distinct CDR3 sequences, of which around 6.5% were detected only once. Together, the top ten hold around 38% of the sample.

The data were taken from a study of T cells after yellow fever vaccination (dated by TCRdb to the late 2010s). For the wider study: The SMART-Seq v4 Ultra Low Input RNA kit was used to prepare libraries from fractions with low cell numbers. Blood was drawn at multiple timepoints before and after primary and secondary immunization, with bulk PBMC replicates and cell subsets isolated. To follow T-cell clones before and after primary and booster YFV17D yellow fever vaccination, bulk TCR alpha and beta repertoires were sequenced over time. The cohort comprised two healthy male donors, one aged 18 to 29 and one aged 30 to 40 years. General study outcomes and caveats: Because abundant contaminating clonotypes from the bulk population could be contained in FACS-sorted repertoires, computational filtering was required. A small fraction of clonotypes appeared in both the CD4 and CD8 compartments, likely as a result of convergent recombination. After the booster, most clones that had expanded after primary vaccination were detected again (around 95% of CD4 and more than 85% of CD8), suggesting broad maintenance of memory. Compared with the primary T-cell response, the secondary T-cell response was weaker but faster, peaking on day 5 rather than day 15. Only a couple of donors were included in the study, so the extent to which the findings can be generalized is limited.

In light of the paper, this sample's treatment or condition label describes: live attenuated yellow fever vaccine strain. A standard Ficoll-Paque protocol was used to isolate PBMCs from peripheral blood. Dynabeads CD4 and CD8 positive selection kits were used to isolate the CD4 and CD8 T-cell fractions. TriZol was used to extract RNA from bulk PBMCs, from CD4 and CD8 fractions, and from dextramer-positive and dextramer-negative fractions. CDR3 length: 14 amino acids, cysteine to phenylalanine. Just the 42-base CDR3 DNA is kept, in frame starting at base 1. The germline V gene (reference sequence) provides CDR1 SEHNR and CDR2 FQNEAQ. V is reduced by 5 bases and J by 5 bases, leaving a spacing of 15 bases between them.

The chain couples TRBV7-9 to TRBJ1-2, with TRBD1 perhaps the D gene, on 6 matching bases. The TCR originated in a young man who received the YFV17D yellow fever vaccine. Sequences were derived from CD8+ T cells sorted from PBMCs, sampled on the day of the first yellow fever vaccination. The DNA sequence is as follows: TGTGCCAGCAGCCCGAGGGACATCCATTATGGCTACACCTTC. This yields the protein CASSPRDIHYGYTF. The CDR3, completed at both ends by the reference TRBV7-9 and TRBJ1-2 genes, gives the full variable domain DTGVSQNPRHKITKRGQNVTFRCDPISEHNRLYWYRQTLGQGPEFLTYFQNEAQLEKSRLLSDRFSAERPKGSFSTLEIQRTEQGDSAMYLCASSPRDIHYGYTFGSGTRLTVV.